This TCR beta chain was recovered during a study of cytomegalovirus exposure and HLA in healthy donors. Overall study results and limits: An analysis that was carried out later associated 15,000 to 20,000 TCR beta sequences with HLA alleles at 0.05 false discovery rate.

Healthy people donating bone marrow made up the donors. Note on this clone: Its antigen is unidentified.

Trimming stripped 4 bases from V and 0 bases from J, with 10 bases between. Germline-derived CDR1 and CDR2 are SQVTM and ANQGSEA. The length of the CDR3 is 13 residues. PCR amplification relied on 60 Vbeta primers (plus 13 Jbeta primers). Measured with immunoSEQ multiplex PCR; TCRdb has only the in-frame clones, and not every one. Among 80,000 or so clones listed, approximately 62% were seen once. The clonotype originates from a male donor in good health and CMV-seropositive. The chain recombines TRBV29-1 with TRBJ2-7; the D gene is possibly TRBD2 (6 bases). The sequenced material came from PBMCs. The CDR3 loop reads CSVGGESSYEQYF. CDR3 in DNA: TGCAGCGTTGGGGGGGAAAGCTCCTACGAGCAGTACTTC.